This T cell receptor (beta chain) was identified in a study of blood T cell repertoires in COVID-19 (dated by TCRdb to 2018 to 2020). About the study as a whole: Samples from collaborators originated in the United States, Italy and Spain and spanned both the acute and convalescent phases of COVID-19. The material from the prospective study consisted of cDNA or gDNA derived from T cells, B-cell-depleted T cells, or PBMCs. Subjects who had been exposed to COVID-19, were actively infected with it, or had recovered from it provided the deeply sampled blood TCRbeta repertoires that made up the dataset. The repertoires were released in a freely available public database meant as a resource for research on the immune response to SARS-CoV-2. The samples were drawn from the first 160 participants of the ongoing ImmuneRACE study and from under 1,500 subjects provided by 6 global collaborators. The sample metadata nearly always contained a de-identified subject ID, COVID-19 status, age in years and sex. HLA class I and class II types, where available, came from metadata supplied by the sample provider rather than from assay-based typing.

CDR1 and CDR2 were assigned from the germline V gene (reference sequence) as LNHNV and YYDKDF. V is clipped by 0 bases and J by 5 bases, and the sequence between their germline boundaries is 7 bases long. The CDR3 runs 13 amino acids, cysteine and phenylalanine included. Only CDR3 DNA is held: 39 bases, read in frame from base 1. Collaborating institutions collected whole blood in K2EDTA tubes following their own protocols. For TCRbeta analysis, collaborators shipped samples as frozen whole blood, isolated PBMCs, or DNA extracted from either of those sample types. TCRbeta CDR3 regions were amplified from genomic DNA using the immunoSEQ Assay, a bias-controlled multiplex PCR. In the paper's pipeline: Nucleated cell counts per sample were estimated from amplification of reference gene primers within the assay. To quantify the absolute abundance of each unique TCRbeta CDR3 rearrangement, sequence reads were collapsed and filtered. For each sample, productive Simpson clonality was calculated as the square root of Simpson's diversity index over productive rearrangements. Sourced from immuneACCESS, this table was stored by TCRdb with only in-frame sequences that have V and J called. A share of the clones is absent; for the studies checked, an unresolved V gene accounts for under half, and the remainder has no known explanation. For V, J and clone size, that table is used; D and trimming come from the DNA. The sample yields roughly 200,000 clones; roughly three quarters were counted once. The leading ten clones occupy roughly 8.7% of the sample.

The paper's findings and limits, for the study overall: The amount of clinical and demographic metadata varied by source and participant and was provided uncurated.

The sample holds a few counts of this clone. The antigen this receptor binds is unknown. No qualities accompany the bases; no much larger clone lies one base away. The sequenced sample was peripheral blood. The receptor was isolated from a woman between 45 and 65 years old with active or convalescent COVID-19. The rearrangement joined TRBV15 to TRBJ1-2, with no confident D gene call. The CDR3 reads CATSRDRGYGYTF. The nucleotide sequence reads TGTGCCACCAGCAGAGACAGAGGTTATGGCTACACCTTC.